This TCR beta chain derives from a study of CD4 T cells in relation to SARS-CoV-2 and coronaviruses. Study-wide context: After nine to eleven days of antigen culture, PBMC TCR beta CDR3s were sequenced. No peptide or an HIV-1 Nef peptide pool served as negative control.

With 3 bases clipped from V and 13 bases from J, the junction kept 2 bases outside the gene matches. CDR3 length: 12 residues. CDR1 is LGHDT, CDR2 YNNKEL, per germline (reference sequence). Before the COVID-19 pandemic, during about 2010-2018, CD4+ T cells were taken from unexposed donors. The cells were cultured for about ten days before CD4+ T cells were isolated. As cell numbers allowed, unexposed-donor CD4+ T cells faced SARS-CoV-2 S/N and four cold-coronavirus spikes. Half the medium was replaced with IL-2 medium on days 3 and 7. Method: immunoSEQ multiplex PCR; TCRdb's copy keeps in-frame clones and lacks some. The table records 15,000 to 20,000 clones, over 65% of them present only once. With regard to this clone: Antigen unknown.

This chain connects TRBV3-1 (or the pseudogene TRBV3-2) to TRBJ1-4, with 10 positions matching TRBD1. The material sequenced was CD4+ T cells from PBMCs, cultured in vitro. This TCR came from a human donor in good health. CDR3 loop: CASSHRDRGLFF. The CDR3 nucleotides read TGTGCCAGCAGCCACCGGGACAGGGGACTGTTTTTT.